The clone carrying this TCR beta chain was found once. Per the germline V gene, CDR1 is SGDLS and CDR2 is YYNGEE. V gave up 4 bases and J gave up 3 bases, with 14 bases separating them. The length of the CDR3 is 15 residues. These data are taken from a study of T cell changes during pregnancy in multiple sclerosis. TCRdb keeps only in-frame clones here, not all; method: immunoSEQ multiplex PCR. The sample holds 39,000 or so clones; 75% to 95% are singletons and the top ten take about 12%. This clonotype originated in a female donor with multiple sclerosis, enrolled in a pregnancy study. The sequencing here drew on CD8+ T cells from peripheral blood mononuclear cells, taken after pregnancy. The chain employs TRBV9 and TRBJ2-4; tentative D call: TRBD1 (6 bases). The CDR3 sequence is CASSSPRDNKNIQYF. DNA of the CDR3: TGTGCCAGCAGCTCTCCCCGGGACAACAAAAACATTCAGTACTTC.